The 32 T cell receptor beta chains reported below all come from one sample, sequenced in a study of regulatory T cells in long-lasting Graves disease. Library construction for TCR beta used iRepertoire HTBI primers and Arm-PCR of CDR3 regions. MiXCR was run by TCRdb on the multiplex PCR reads, yielding one entry per CDR3 protein. The data show about 620,000 distinct CDR3 sequences, 16% seen once. Specified time point: newly diagnosed GD, antithyroid drugs for less than 3 months. PBMC RNA served as the TCR library source. These same data were also listed under a study on T cells in Graves' hyperthyroidism and ophthalmopathy.

Sequencing used peripheral blood mononuclear cells (PBMCs), obtained at new diagnosis, from a patient treated with antithyroid drugs. The receptors derive from a young woman with Graves disease.

The chain uses TRBV5-1 and TRBJ1-4; 7 nucleotides match TRBD1. J lost 6 bases, V lost 1 base, and 6 bases had no gene match. The CDR3 extends over 15 amino acids. Germline CDR1 and CDR2: SGHRS and YFSETQ. The CDR3 region is CASSLQTGPDEKLFF. DNA for the CDR3: TGCGCCAGCAGCTTGCAGACAGGGCCTGATGAAAAACTGTTTTTT. Complete variable domain (other parts from reference TRBV5-1 and TRBJ1-4): KAGVTQTPRYLIKTRGQQVTLSCSPISGHRSVSWYQQTPGQGLQFLFEYFSETQRNKGNFPGRFSGRQFSNSRSEMNVSTLELGDSALYLCASSLQTGPDEKLFFGSGTQLSVL.

This clonotype has more than one count but fewer than ten. The genes are TRBV7-2 and TRBJ2-7; TRBD2 matches 12 bases. Germline CDR1 SGHTA, CDR2 FQGNSA. The V segment lost 5 bases and the J segment 9 bases; nucleotides outside the gene matches: 5. This CDR3 spans 13 amino acids. The DNA for the CDR3 is TGTGCCAGCAGCCCGGGACTAGCGGGCGGGCAGTACTTC. It encodes CASSPGLAGGQYF.

The table lists this clonotype with a count of one. The chain links TRBV6-5 to TRBJ1-3, with a tentative D call TRBD1 (5 bases). The CDR3 is made up of 18 amino acids. V shed 2 bases and J shed 0 bases, with 17 bases lying between them. Germline CDR1 MNHEY, CDR2 SVGAGI. The DNA for the CDR3 is TGTGCCAGCAGTTACGGGCTTGCAGGGAAGAGCTCTGGAAACACCATATATTTT. Translating it yields CASSYGLAGKSSGNTIYF.

The chain joins TRBV29-1 to TRBJ2-1; 9 nucleotides agree with TRBD2. This CDR3 has 14 amino acids. V lost 3 bases to trimming and J lost 8 bases; unmatched junction nucleotides: 8. CDR1 and CDR2 (germline): SQVTM, ANQGSEA. CDR3 sequence reads: CSVEREGLRDEQFF. In DNA, the CDR3 is TGCAGCGTTGAGCGGGAGGGCCTTAGAGATGAGCAGTTCTTC.

The V and J genes are TRBV7-9 and TRBJ1-5; D not resolved. From germline, CDR1 is SEHNR and CDR2 FQNEAQ (reference sequence). Trimming took 2 bases from V and 3 from J, leaving 5 bases between them. The CDR3 extends over 13 amino acids. The CDR3 DNA is TGTGCCAGCAGCTTATCGAACAATCAGCCCCAGCATTTT. The encoded protein is CASSLSNNQPQHF.

This clonotype was counted ten times or more. The V and J genes are TRBV29-1 and TRBJ2-1; D not resolved. V was pared by 8 bases and J by 0 bases, with 8 bases between. CDR1 and CDR2 from the germline V gene are SQVTM and ANQGSEA. The CDR3 runs to 12 residues. The CDR3 DNA sequence: TGCAGCAGGCAGAACTCCTACAATGAGCAGTTCTTC. This sequence encodes CSRQNSYNEQFF.

This chain uses TRBV20-1 with TRBJ2-1, with 10 positions matching TRBD2. This CDR3 has 16 residues. The J segment lost 5 bases and the V segment lost 3 bases, leaving 10 bases of the junction unmatched. The germline V gene has CDR1 DFQATT and CDR2 SNEGSKA (reference sequence). CDR3 sequence reads: CSASTFGLAEDNEQFF. CDR3 nucleotides: TGCAGTGCTAGTACCTTTGGACTAGCGGAGGACAATGAGCAGTTCTTC.

In its sample, this clonotype was seen a few times. The chain is built from TRBV19 and TRBJ2-1, with TRBD2 matching 13 bases. The length of the CDR3 is 14 residues. Germline CDR1 LNHDA, CDR2 SQIVND (reference sequence). The V and J ends lost 6 bases and 7 bases, in that order; junction bases with no gene match: 3. For the CDR3, the DNA is TGTGCCAGTAGACTAGCGGGAGGGCGGAATGAGCAGTTCTTC. Encoded protein: CASRLAGGRNEQFF.

This sequence joins TRBV5-1 and TRBJ2-5, with 7 bases fitting TRBD2. The junction had 6 bases not matched to a gene; V was cut back by 3 bases and J by 4 bases. The germline CDR1 and CDR2 sequences are SGHRS and YFSETQ. This CDR3 comprises 14 residues. Here the CDR3 reads CASSSDVAGETQYF. Written as DNA, the CDR3 is TGCGCCAGCAGCTCTGATGTAGCGGGAGAGACCCAGTACTTC. The full variable domain, rest sourced from reference TRBV5-1 and TRBJ2-5, is KAGVTQTPRYLIKTRGQQVTLSCSPISGHRSVSWYQQTPGQGLQFLFEYFSETQRNKGNFPGRFSGRQFSNSRSEMNVSTLELGDSALYLCASSSDVAGETQYFGPGTRLLVL.

This clonotype was seen ten or more times. The chain recombines TRBV5-1 with TRBJ2-1, with 14 bases matching TRBD2. CDR3 length: 17 residues. Germline CDR1 is SGHRS and CDR2 is YFSETQ. The V segment lost 3 bases and the J segment 8 bases; nucleotides outside the gene matches: 10. CDR3 DNA: TGCGCCAGCAGCTGGGCGCGACTAGCGGGAGGGTTGGATGAGCAGTTCTTC. It translates to CASSWARLAGGLDEQFF. Looking up the rest from reference TRBV5-1 and TRBJ2-1 gives the full variable domain: KAGVTQTPRYLIKTRGQQVTLSCSPISGHRSVSWYQQTPGQGLQFLFEYFSETQRNKGNFPGRFSGRQFSNSRSEMNVSTLELGDSALYLCASSWARLAGGLDEQFFGPGTRLTVL.

On this clonotype: An end of the junction differs from the germline gene, which may be a read error. This chain connects TRBV2 to TRBJ1-5; maybe TRBD1 (6 bases). Germline lookup yields CDR1 SNHLY and CDR2 FYNNEI. CDR3 length equals 17 residues. DNA for the CDR3: TGTACCAGCAGTGGGGGGGTTGGCAGGGGAGTCAATCAGCCCCAGCATTTT. This codes for CTSSGGVGRGVNQPQHF. The whole variable domain, remainder taken from reference TRBV2 and TRBJ1-5, is EPEVTQTPSHQVTQMGQEVILRCVPISNHLYFYWYRQILGQKVEFLVSFYNNEISEKSEIFDDQFSVERPDGSNFTLKIRSTKLEDSAMYFCTSSGGVGRGVNQPQHFGDGTRLSIL.

Comments on this clonotype: A much larger clone lies one base from this, so it may be a read error. It is unclear where the CDR3 begins or ends on the DNA, so no DNA is shown, and the CDR3 is as TCRdb lists it. The chain uses TRBV2 and TRBJ2-5; TRBD2 is the table's D call and was not checked against the DNA. Germline CDR1 reads SNHLY; CDR2 reads FYNNEI. The CDR3 length equals 14 residues, ends included. The CDR3 sequence is CASKVASGSETQHF.

This clonotype occurred a few times. The rearrangement uses TRBV5-1 and TRBJ1-2, with D possibly TRBD1 on 6 matching bases. CDR1 is SGHRS, CDR2 YFSETQ, per germline. Trimming removed 3 bases at V and 3 bases at J, with 15 bases between. This CDR3 has 15 amino acids. The CDR3 loop reads CASSSKGHPDYGYTF. Here the CDR3 DNA reads TGCGCCAGCAGCTCCAAGGGACACCCTGACTATGGCTACACCTTC.

This clonotype was seen repeatedly, ten times or more. CDR3 loop: CASNTGIGVYGYTF. The CDR3, as DNA: TGTGCCAGCAATACAGGGATCGGGGTATATGGCTACACCTTC. This chain joins TRBV12-3 or TRBV12-4 and TRBJ1-2; perhaps TRBD1 as D (6 bases). The CDR3 contains 14 residues. V was cut by 7 bases and J by 5 bases, with 17 bases left in between.

This clonotype was recorded at least ten times. The rearrangement joins TRBV11-3 to TRBJ2-2; D gene ambiguous. The CDR3 covers 16 residues. The ends were cut back, 2 bases at V and 2 bases at J, with 12 bases in the middle. Germline V gene lookup returns CDR1 SGHNT and CDR2 YENEEA. The CDR3 nucleotides read TGTGCCAGCAGCTTACATCCTCTCGGAAACACCGGGGAGCTGTTTTTT. The encoded protein is CASSLHPLGNTGELFF.

This chain uses TRBV2 with TRBJ2-3, with 7 bases fitting TRBD2. After removal of 5 bases from V and 3 bases from J, the junction contained 5 bases not matched to a gene. CDR3 size: 14 residues. In germline, CDR1 is SNHLY, CDR2 FYNNEI. The CDR3 region has the DNA TGTGCCAGCAGTTTATACGGGAGGACAGATACGCAGTATTTT. This sequence encodes CASSLYGRTDTQYF. The entire variable domain, with the rest obtained from reference TRBV2 and TRBJ2-3, is as follows: EPEVTQTPSHQVTQMGQEVILRCVPISNHLYFYWYRQILGQKVEFLVSFYNNEISEKSEIFDDQFSVERPDGSNFTLKIRSTKLEDSAMYFCASSLYGRTDTQYFGPGTRLTVL.

This clonotype appeared once. V usage is TRBV5-5 and J usage is TRBJ2-1; 16 bases fit TRBD2. Germline V gene data show CDR1 as SGHKS and CDR2 as YYEKEE (reference sequence). This CDR3 spans 17 amino acids. V shed 0 bases and J 9 bases; nucleotides not matched to a gene: 6. The DNA for the CDR3 is TGTGCCAGCAGCTTGGTAGGGGGACTAGCGGGAGGGTTTGAGCAGTTCTTC. Its protein is CASSLVGGLAGGFEQFF.

The chain carries TRBV27 and TRBJ2-7; D not resolved. CDR1 is MNHEY, CDR2 SMNVEV, per germline (reference sequence). This CDR3 spans 15 amino acids. V dropped 9 bases and J dropped 2 bases, with 20 bases sitting between them. The CDR3 sequence is CASATPSQAAYEQYF. Here the CDR3 DNA reads TGTGCCAGTGCCACCCCATCGCAGGCGGCCTACGAGCAGTACTTC.

At least ten counts were recorded for this clonotype. The chain couples TRBV12-3 or TRBV12-4 to TRBJ1-5; 9 positions agree with TRBD1. The CDR3 has 18 residues. V was clipped by 4 bases and J by 1 base; unmatched bases: 11. CDR3 protein: CASSYRDRVTISNQPQHF. The CDR3 region has the DNA TGTGCCAGCAGTTACCGGGACAGGGTCACCATAAGCAATCAGCCCCAGCATTTT.

This clonotype was picked up many times. The chain joins TRBV27 to TRBJ2-1, with D tentatively TRBD2 (6 bases). This CDR3 has 19 amino acids. V was cut by 4 bases and J by 2 bases, with 24 bases left in between. Germline V CDR1 and CDR2: MNHEY, SMNVEV (reference sequence). The CDR3 nucleotides read TGTGCCAGCAGTTGGAGGACACCTGGACTATCCTTGGCCTACAATGAGCAGTTCTTC. This encodes CASSWRTPGLSLAYNEQFF.

As concerns this clonotype: This may arise from a read error, as a much more abundant clone is one base away. The V gene is TRBV12-3 or TRBV12-4, the J gene TRBJ1-6, with 7 bases that match TRBD1. The CDR3 runs 14 residues. DNA of the CDR3: TGTGCCTGCAGTGACGACAGGGATTTTAGTTTGCTCCACTTT. It codes for CACSDDRDFSLLHF.

This clonotype was recorded at least ten times. The genes are TRBV27 and TRBJ1-1, with TRBD1 as a possible D gene (6 bases). V was shortened by 5 bases and J by 0 bases, with 16 bases between the two germline ends. CDR1 and CDR2 from the germline V gene are MNHEY and SMNVEV (reference sequence). CDR3 length: 16 residues. The CDR3 protein is CASSPSLPGVNTEAFF. The CDR3 DNA reads as TGTGCCAGCAGTCCATCTTTGCCAGGGGTGAACACTGAAGCTTTCTTT.

The chain joins TRBV5-1 to TRBJ1-1, with 7 bases lining up with TRBD1. Germline CDR1 and CDR2: SGHRS and YFSETQ. Losses at the gene ends were 4 bases for V and 5 bases for J; bases not matched to a gene: 8. The CDR3 covers 14 residues. The CDR3: CASSDQGGKTEAFF. In DNA, the CDR3 is TGCGCCAGCAGCGACCAGGGGGGGAAGACTGAAGCTTTCTTT.

This clonotype showed up just a few times. This chain links TRBV19 with TRBJ2-3; D not certain. The CDR3 spans 13 residues. V was shortened by 8 bases and J by 5 bases, with 14 bases between the two germline ends. Germline V CDR1 and CDR2: LNHDA, SQIVND (reference sequence). The CDR3 nucleotides are TGTGCCAGTGGAAAATCATGGGTAGATACGCAGTATTTT. It yields the protein CASGKSWVDTQYF.

This clonotype has ten or more counts. The chain links TRBV2 to TRBJ2-3; a weak D match, TRBD1 (6 bases). This CDR3 is built from 16 residues. The V end was cut by 6 bases, the J end by 0 bases, with 16 bases between. The germline gives CDR1 SNHLY, CDR2 FYNNEI. This CDR3 reads CASRAGQSPSTDTQYF. The CDR3 DNA is TGTGCCAGCAGAGCTGGACAGAGCCCTAGCACAGATACGCAGTATTTT.

The V gene is TRBV10-3, the J gene TRBJ2-7; the match to TRBD1 covers 7 bases. Germline trimming cut 10 bases from V and 6 bases from J; bases unmatched to any gene: 9. The CDR3 totals 12 residues. Germline loops: CDR1 ENHRY, CDR2 SYGVKD. The CDR3 sequence is CATAQGLGEQYF. The CDR3 DNA reads TGTGCCACCGCACAGGGGCTTGGCGAGCAGTACTTC.

The V and J genes are TRBV19 and TRBJ2-7, with D maybe TRBD1 (5 bases). V lost 7 bases and J lost 0, with 13 bases in between. Germline V gene sequence: CDR1 LNHDA, CDR2 SQIVND (reference sequence). The CDR3 covers 14 residues. In nucleotides, the CDR3 is TGTGCCAGTAAAAGGACACCCGACTCCTACGAGCAGTACTTC. Amino acids: CASKRTPDSYEQYF.

This clonotype was counted a few times. The chain carries TRBV10-1 and TRBJ2-5; D might be TRBD1 (6 bases). Trimming cost V 10 bases and J 7 bases, with 22 bases left between them. There are 14 residues in the CDR3. Germline assignment: CDR1 WNHNN and CDR2 SYGVQD (reference sequence). CDR3 region: CANIGRGLGGTQYF. In nucleotides, the CDR3 is TGCGCCAACATCGGGCGTGGCCTAGGGGGGACCCAGTACTTC.

This clonotype was recorded at least ten times. This chain connects TRBV20-1 to TRBJ1-5, with D unclear. CDR1 is DFQATT, CDR2 SNEGSKA, per germline (reference sequence). V shed 3 bases and J shed 1 base, with 7 bases lying between them. The CDR3 contains 13 residues. The CDR3 loop is CSASAGSNQPQHF. The CDR3 region has the DNA TGCAGTGCTAGTGCGGGAAGCAATCAGCCCCAGCATTTT.

The rearrangement links TRBV30 to TRBJ1-3, with D unclear. The CDR3 extends over 12 amino acids. In germline, CDR1 is GTSNPN, CDR2 SVGIG (reference sequence). Between the trimmed V and J ends, which lost 4 bases and 1 base, there was a span of 5 bases. In DNA, the CDR3 is TGTGCCTGGAAGAGATCTGGAAACACCATATATTTT. Translating it yields CAWKRSGNTIYF.

This clonotype has just a few counts. The chain is built from TRBV10-2 and TRBJ2-1, with 15 bases fitting TRBD2. The germline CDR1 and CDR2 sequences are WSHSY and SAAADI. The CDR3 contains 13 residues. The ends lost 8 bases at V and 15 bases at J; junction bases unmatched: 8. DNA of the CDR3: TGCGCCAGCCGTGGACTAGCGGGAGGGCCGGCGTTCTTC. It is translated as CASRGLAGGPAFF.

This clonotype was seen ten or more times. This chain uses TRBV11-2 with TRBJ2-7, with D uncertain. The CDR3 runs 12 residues. Trimming pared 5 bases from V and 6 bases from J, leaving 11 bases between. Germline V lookup: CDR1 SGHAT, CDR2 FQNNGV. The DNA of the CDR3 is TGTGCCAGCAGCCGAACCGTGAGCGAGCAGTACTTC. This sequence encodes CASSRTVSEQYF.